This TCR beta chain is from a study of T cells in Graves' hyperthyroidism and ophthalmopathy. This clonotype appeared many times. CDR3 length equals 12 residues. V gave up 5 bases and J gave up 6 bases; unmatched junction bases: 1. TCR beta CDR3 sequences were amplified from RNA transcripts. During a first-round RT-PCR of the TCR CDR3, the HTBI primer set was used. TCRdb analysed the multiplex PCR reads with MiXCR anew, one entry per CDR3 protein. The sample contains 540,000 or so distinct CDR3 sequences, about a sixth of which appear only once. The specimen was blood. The J gene is TRBJ2-3, the V gene TRBV12-3 or TRBV12-4, with TRBD2 matching over 8 bases. The clonotype comes from a woman aged 30 to 39 with Graves' hyperthyroidism. In DNA form, the CDR3 reads TGTGCCAGCAGTCCGGGGGGGGATACGCAGTATTTT. As protein: CASSPGGDTQYF.